This TCR beta chain was documented in a study of cytomegalovirus exposure and HLA in healthy donors. Across the study: Roughly 85 million unique TCRs from HLA-typed donors made up an early data release.

This clone turned up a few times. PCR used 60 Vbeta primers and 13 Jbeta primers. This table comes from immunoSEQ multiplex PCR, and its TCRdb copy is limited to in-frame clones, with some not included. The table lists fewer than 200,000 clones, 80% to 90% of them singletons. Germline V gene sequence: CDR1 GTSNPN, CDR2 SVGIG (reference sequence). The germline V and J ends were trimmed by 2 bases and 1 base, with 9 bases remaining between them. This CDR3 spans 14 amino acids. This sequence originates from a woman younger than 35 in good health and CMV-seronegative. Source material: PBMCs. The V call is TRBV30, the J call TRBJ2-1; D perhaps matches TRBD1 (5 bases). CDR3 sequence: CAWSWGSSYNEQFF. DNA for the CDR3: TGTGCCTGGAGTTGGGGCTCTTCCTACAATGAGCAGTTCTTC.